These 30 T cell receptor beta chains were sequenced from one sample in a study of identical twins. In TCRdb, the 5' RACE reads were re-called with MiXCR into one record per CDR3 protein. The table shows around 530,000 distinct CDR3 sequences, with roughly 15% occurring only once. The sample was also reused in another study, on yellow fever vaccine responses in identical twins.

Sequencing was done on a sample of CD4+ T cells sorted from blood. The receptor source for this set is a woman aged 18-29 years in good health.

V is TRBV5-1 and J is TRBJ1-4; D is undetermined. Trimming stripped 0 bases from V and 0 bases from J, with 9 bases between. CDR3 length: 16 amino acids. Germline V gene lookup returns CDR1 SGHRS and CDR2 YFSETQ. The CDR3 DNA follows: TGCGCCAGCAGCTTGGGAGGATACTCAACTAATGAAAAACTGTTTTTT. It is translated as CASSLGGYSTNEKLFF.

This clonotype was observed a single time. V gene TRBV20-1 combines with J gene TRBJ2-5, with 11 positions matching TRBD2. V shed 4 bases, J shed 4 bases, and the junction held 14 bases outside the gene matches. The V gene's germline CDR1 is DFQATT and CDR2 SNEGSKA (reference sequence). The CDR3 spans 17 residues. CDR3 in DNA: TGCAGTGCTAATTATATACGTAGCGGGAGGGAGACAGAGACCCAGTACTTC. Amino acid sequence: CSANYIRSGRETETQYF.

The chain joins TRBV3-1 to TRBJ2-1; TRBD1 or TRBD2 may be the D gene (5 bases each). From germline, CDR1 is LGHDT and CDR2 YNNKEL (reference sequence). The CDR3 totals 12 residues. The V end lost 0 bases, the J end lost 10 bases, and 7 bases lay between the germline ends. The CDR3 reads CASSQEWGEQFF. The CDR3 nucleotides read TGTGCCAGCAGCCAAGAATGGGGGGAGCAGTTCTTC.

With respect to this clonotype: At one boundary the junction diverges from the germline segment, which might be a read error. The rearrangement joins TRBV20-1 to TRBJ1-1; 8 bases align to TRBD1. The CDR3 loop spans 15 amino acids. CDR1 is DFQATT, CDR2 SNEGSKA, per germline (reference sequence). This CDR3 is CCARGGSTGETEAFF. The CDR3 coding sequence is TGCTGTGCTAGAGGGGGGTCGACAGGGGAAACTGAAGCTTTCTTT.

This clonotype occurred a few times. The rearrangement links TRBV18 to TRBJ2-5, with D possibly TRBD2 on 6 matching bases. V was pared by 3 bases and J by 5 bases, with 19 bases between. Germline V gives CDR1 KGHSH, CDR2 LQKENI. The CDR3 length is 16 residues. The CDR3 sequence: CASSPTPSAGSETQYF. The CDR3 DNA reads TGTGCCAGCTCACCGACTCCCTCCGCGGGGTCGGAGACCCAGTACTTC.

The V gene is TRBV9, the J gene TRBJ2-1, with D uncertain. Looked up from germline, CDR1 is SGDLS and CDR2 is YYNGEE. The CDR3 consists of 14 residues. The ends were cut back, 8 bases at V and 8 bases at J, with 20 bases in the middle. CDR3 region: CASDSGYLWDEQFF. As DNA, the CDR3 is TGTGCCAGTGATTCGGGCTACCTTTGGGATGAGCAGTTCTTC.

Of note for this clonotype: The junction departs from germline at one end; a sequencing error may be responsible. This chain connects TRBV7-9 to TRBJ2-7; 8 nucleotides line up with TRBD2. Germline V CDR1 and CDR2: SEHNR, FQNEAQ (reference sequence). The CDR3 totals 17 residues. In nucleotides, the CDR3 is TGTGCCAGCAGCCCGGATTCCCAAGCGGGAGTCCGTTACGAGGAGTACTTC. It yields the protein CASSPDSQAGVRYEEYF.

The chain couples TRBV10-3 to TRBJ2-7; D not resolved. The V and J ends lost 8 bases and 4 bases respectively, with 9 bases between them. Germline-derived CDR1 and CDR2 are ENHRY and SYGVKD. This CDR3 is 11 amino acids long. CDR3 sequence (DNA): TGTGCCATCGCGTACGGGTACGAGCAGTACTTC. Protein: CAIAYGYEQYF.

The rearrangement uses TRBV19 and TRBJ2-7; D not certain. Germline assignment: CDR1 LNHDA and CDR2 SQIVND (reference sequence). V was clipped by 5 bases and J by 2 bases, with 10 bases between them. This CDR3 spans 13 amino acids. The CDR3 sequence is CASSVPPTYEQYF. CDR3 DNA: TGTGCCAGTAGTGTCCCCCCCACCTACGAGCAGTACTTC.

V and J are TRBV7-8 and TRBJ2-3; 9 bases match TRBD2. This CDR3 has 16 amino acids. Per germline, CDR1 SGHVS and CDR2 FQNEAQ. Trimming cost V 1 base and J 6 bases; bases outside gene matches: 8. The chain's CDR3 is CASSLVPAGGVDTQYF. The CDR3 DNA is TGTGCCAGCAGCTTAGTGCCTGCGGGAGGGGTGGATACGCAGTATTTT.

The rearrangement uses TRBV20-1 and TRBJ2-3, with 7 bases identical to TRBD2. This CDR3 spans 13 amino acids. Germline CDR1 DFQATT, CDR2 SNEGSKA (reference sequence). V dropped 5 bases and J dropped 4; count of bases not matched to a gene: 6. The DNA of the CDR3 is TGCAGTGCTCCCAGGGCGGGGGCAGATACGCAGTATTTT. Amino acid sequence: CSAPRAGADTQYF.

The V gene is TRBV12-3 or TRBV12-4, the J gene TRBJ1-5; TRBD1 matches 8 bases. The CDR3 extends over 17 amino acids. V was clipped by 5 bases and J by 3 bases; unmatched bases: 12. The CDR3 region is CASSEIRRGRINQPQHF. The DNA for the CDR3 is TGTGCCAGCAGTGAAATCCGCAGGGGGCGCATCAATCAGCCCCAGCATTTT.

This chain joins TRBV11-2 and TRBJ2-1, with D uncertain. Germline CDR1 SGHAT, CDR2 FQNNGV. This CDR3 comprises 16 residues. Trimming took off 1 base at V and 0 bases at J, with 10 bases between the two ends. The CDR3 nucleotides read TGTGCCAGCAGCTTAGGGGCAGGCAACTCCTACAATGAGCAGTTCTTC. It specifies CASSLGAGNSYNEQFF.

This clonotype has more than one count but fewer than ten. The chain employs TRBV5-1 and TRBJ2-2; TRBD2 is a possible D gene (6 bases). The V end lost 3 bases, the J end lost 1 base, and 10 bases lay between the germline ends. The CDR3 consists of 15 residues. The V gene's germline CDR1 is SGHRS and CDR2 YFSETQ. CDR3 sequence reads: CASSWGTRNTGELFF. The CDR3 nucleotides read TGCGCCAGCAGCTGGGGGACTCGGAACACCGGGGAGCTGTTTTTT.

The rearrangement links TRBV4-1 to TRBJ2-5; 8 bases are shared with TRBD2. Germline V gene sequence: CDR1 MGHRA, CDR2 YSYEKL. The V segment lost 2 bases and the J segment 5 bases; nucleotides outside the gene matches: 7. The CDR3 has 15 residues. Here the CDR3 DNA reads TGCGCCAGCAGCCAAACAGGACTAGCTCTGGAGACCCAGTACTTC. Amino acids: CASSQTGLALETQYF.

The table lists this clonotype with a few counts. This rearrangement joins TRBV4-2 to TRBJ2-3, with 11 bases that match TRBD2. This CDR3 has 16 amino acids. The V gene's germline CDR1 is LGHNA and CDR2 YNFKEQ. V lost 3 bases to trimming and J lost 1 base; unmatched junction nucleotides: 3. DNA for the CDR3: TGTGCCAGCAGCCACCTACTAGCGGGAGGCACAGATACGCAGTATTTT. This gives the protein CASSHLLAGGTDTQYF.

The J gene is TRBJ2-7, the V gene TRBV28; 7 nucleotides agree with TRBD1. The V and J ends lost 4 bases and 7 bases, in that order; junction bases with no gene match: 7. The CDR3 contains 13 residues. Germline values: CDR1 MDHEN, CDR2 SYDVKM. The CDR3 nucleotides are TGTGCCAGCAGTTCCGGACAGGCTCTGGAGCAGTACGTC. Protein: CASSSGQALEQYV.

This clonotype has just a few counts. The V gene is TRBV5-1, the J gene TRBJ1-3; D is unclear. The CDR3 consists of 12 residues. Deletions cut 5 bases from V and 4 bases from J, with 7 bases between. Looked up from germline, CDR1 is SGHRS and CDR2 is YFSETQ. The DNA of the CDR3 is TGCGCCAGCAGACGAGACGGAAACACCATATATTTT. This translates into CASRRDGNTIYF.

The rearrangement joins TRBV10-3 to TRBJ2-4, with a weak D call TRBD2 (6 bases). The germline CDR1 and CDR2 sequences are ENHRY and SYGVKD. Trimming took 6 bases from V and 7 from J, leaving 16 bases between them. This CDR3 is built from 14 residues. CDR3 amino acids: CAISAGLRENIQYF. The CDR3 DNA is TGTGCCATCAGCGCCGGGCTTCGGGAGAACATTCAGTACTTC.

The table lists this clonotype with a few counts. The chain combines TRBV27 with TRBJ1-1; no clear D gene. Deletions cut 1 base from V and 0 bases from J, with 12 bases between. Germline V gives CDR1 MNHEY, CDR2 SMNVEV (reference sequence). CDR3 length: 16 residues. CDR3 sequence (DNA): TGTGCCAGCAGTTTATTCCTGACGGGCCTGAACACTGAAGCTTTCTTT. Amino acid sequence: CASSLFLTGLNTEAFF.

This clonotype has more than one count but fewer than ten. This chain links TRBV7-2 with TRBJ2-3; 11 nucleotides agree with TRBD2. Per germline, CDR1 SGHTA and CDR2 FQGNSA. Germline trimming cut 2 bases from V and 4 bases from J; bases unmatched to any gene: 2. CDR3 length: 15 residues. The CDR3 nucleotides read TGTGCCAGCAGCTTAATAGCGGGGGGGGCAGATACGCAGTATTTT. It specifies CASSLIAGGADTQYF.

This clonotype was detected ten times or more. The chain uses TRBV7-2 and TRBJ2-2; TRBD1 might be the D (7 bases). Trimming took 4 bases from V and 1 from J, leaving 13 bases between them. The CDR3 totals 16 residues. From germline, CDR1 is SGHTA and CDR2 FQGNSA. The CDR3 reads CASSSQGGVNTGELFF. CDR3 sequence (DNA): TGTGCCAGCAGCTCCCAGGGGGGCGTGAACACCGGGGAGCTGTTTTTT. Full variable domain (rest looked up from reference TRBV7-2 and TRBJ2-2): GAGVSQSPSNKVTEKGKDVELRCDPISGHTALYWYRQSLGQGLEFLIYFQGNSAPDKSGLPSDRFSAERTGGSVSTLTIQRTQQEDSAVYLCASSSQGGVNTGELFFGEGSRLTVL.

The sample holds many counts of this clonotype. The chain links TRBV6-2 or TRBV6-3 to TRBJ2-1, with D perhaps given as TRBD1 or TRBD2 (6 bases each). Germline CDR1 MNHEY, CDR2 SVGEGT. CDR3 size: 13 residues. V lost 8 bases and J lost 4, with 12 bases in between. The CDR3 DNA reads as TGTGCCAGCGGGGGGCCCAATTACAATGAGCAGTTCTTC. Translating gives CASGGPNYNEQFF.

This clonotype was detected only a few times. The chain couples TRBV7-9 to TRBJ2-2; either TRBD1 or TRBD2 may fit D (6 bases each). The germline V gene has CDR1 SEHNR and CDR2 FQNEAQ (reference sequence). This CDR3 has 16 amino acids. V lost 3 bases, J lost 0 bases, and 11 bases lay in between. The CDR3 nucleotides are TGTGCCAGCAGCTTCTCGGGGGCCTCGAACACCGGGGAGCTGTTTTTT. Translation: CASSFSGASNTGELFF.

The chain couples TRBV20-1 to TRBJ2-5; D gene unclear. CDR3 length: 12 amino acids. V was trimmed by 5 bases and J by 5 bases, leaving 12 bases between them. The germline CDR1 and CDR2 sequences are DFQATT and SNEGSKA (reference sequence). CDR3 sequence: CSAGRLSETQYF. In nucleotides, the CDR3 is TGCAGTGCTGGTAGACTGTCGGAGACCCAGTACTTC.

This clonotype occurred a few times. The chain links TRBV7-8 to TRBJ2-3; D not certain. The CDR3 sequence is 12 residues long. V lost 3 bases, J lost 5 bases, and 6 bases lay in between. Per the germline V gene, CDR1 is SGHVS and CDR2 is FQNEAQ. Written as DNA, the CDR3 is TGTGCCAGCAGCTTTGGTGTAGATACGCAGTATTTT. It translates to CASSFGVDTQYF.

This clonotype turned up a few times. The chain employs TRBV20-1 and TRBJ2-1; D may be TRBD2 (5 bases). Germline V gives CDR1 DFQATT, CDR2 SNEGSKA (reference sequence). The CDR3 extends over 16 amino acids. With 0 bases removed from V and 4 bases from J, the gap between germline ends came to 16 bases. The CDR3 DNA sequence: TGCAGTGCTAGAGACTTGGGCGGGCGAAGTTACAATGAGCAGTTCTTC. Protein product: CSARDLGGRSYNEQFF.

There are a few counts of this clonotype. The chain carries TRBV4-2 and TRBJ2-2, with 7 bases matching TRBD1. The CDR3 consists of 13 residues. The J segment lost 6 bases and the V segment lost 3 bases, leaving 1 base of the junction unmatched. The germline V gene has CDR1 LGHNA and CDR2 YNFKEQ. CDR3: CASSHDRAGELFF. The CDR3 DNA reads TGTGCCAGCAGCCATGACAGGGCCGGGGAGCTGTTTTTT.

This clonotype was detected a few times. V and J are TRBV12-3 or TRBV12-4 and TRBJ2-3; the match to TRBD1 covers 7 bases. V was clipped by 6 bases and J by 0 bases; unmatched bases: 12. The length of the CDR3 is 17 residues. The CDR3 spells CASRPPGQQFSTDTQYF. In nucleotides, the CDR3 is TGTGCCAGCAGGCCCCCGGGACAGCAATTTAGCACAGATACGCAGTATTTT.

V usage is TRBV20-1 and J usage is TRBJ1-6; D ambiguous. There are 11 residues in the CDR3. Trimming left V 4 bases short and J 11 bases short, with 9 bases between. Germline assignment: CDR1 DFQATT and CDR2 SNEGSKA (reference sequence). As DNA, the CDR3 is TGCAGTGCTATAGCGGGCGCACCCCTCCACTTT. Its protein product is CSAIAGAPLHF.